The clone carrying this T cell receptor (beta chain) was detected many times. Antigen: not known. CDR3 size: 15 residues. The V gene lost 5 bases and the J gene lost 0 bases, with 14 bases spanning the gap. TCRdb analysed the PCR reads with MiXCR anew, one entry per CDR3 protein. The data hold 60,000 to 70,000 distinct CDR3 sequences, with roughly 20% observed a single time. Researchers sorted naive CD8 T cells as cells that were CD8+CD4-CCR7+CD45RA+. This entry is derived from a study of molecular identifiers for immune sequencing clone quantification. Study results and caveats: Clones that exceeded 20 RNA copies held over 97% of effector molecules, yet under 1% in naive cells.

This receptor was obtained from a human donor in good health. Some libraries in this study had Jurkat cell RNA spiked in. V usage is TRBV12-3 or TRBV12-4 and J usage is TRBJ2-7, with D possibly being TRBD1 (6 bases). Sample: naive CD8+ T cells from blood, with Jurkat cell RNA spiked in. This sample's subset: FACS-sorted CD8+CD4-CCR7+CD45RA+ naive T cells. CDR3 amino acids: CASSLEDRSSYEQYF. CDR3 bases: TGTGCCAGCAGTCTAGAGGACAGAAGCTCCTACGAGCAGTACTTC.